Below are 11 T cell receptor beta chains sequenced from a single sample in a study of T cells after yellow fever vaccination. TCRdb recomputed calls from the 5' RACE reads with MiXCR, one row per CDR3 protein. The data show 300,000 or so distinct CDR3 sequences, over 10% seen once. Sequences were derived from CD4+ T cells sorted from PBMCs, sampled 45 days after the yellow fever booster vaccination. These receptor sequences come from a man aged 25-45 years who received the YFV17D yellow fever vaccine.

This sequence joins TRBV5-1 and TRBJ1-2; no clear D gene. CDR1 and CDR2 (germline): SGHRS, YFSETQ. V gave up 4 bases and J gave up 2 bases, with 15 bases separating them. This CDR3 spans 15 amino acids. For the CDR3, the DNA is TGCGCCAGCAGCACCGAGGGTTTACCCAACTATGGCTACACCTTC. It encodes CASSTEGLPNYGYTF.

V usage is TRBV18 and J usage is TRBJ1-2, with TRBD1 identical over 9 bases. Germline V gene data show CDR1 as KGHSH and CDR2 as LQKENI. This CDR3 is 15 amino acids long. Losses at the gene ends were 6 bases for V and 4 bases for J; bases not matched to a gene: 9. This CDR3 reads CASSPGQGTFYGYTF. CDR3 DNA sequence: TGTGCCAGCTCGCCGGGACAGGGCACTTTCTATGGCTACACCTTC.

This clonotype showed up just a few times. This rearrangement joins TRBV11-2 to TRBJ2-2; the D gene is possibly TRBD2 (6 bases). V lost 2 bases and J lost 6, with 19 bases in between. CDR1 and CDR2 from the germline V gene are SGHAT and FQNNGV. The length of the CDR3 is 17 residues. DNA of the CDR3: TGTGCCAGCAGCTTACTCTATCGGCGGGGCGAGGCCGGGGAGCTGTTTTTT. It is translated as CASSLLYRRGEAGELFF.

The DNA for the CDR3 is TGTGCCAGCAGTGCCTCATCAGGCACAGATACGCAGTATTTT. It is translated as CASSASSGTDTQYF. The chain is built from TRBV12-3 or TRBV12-4 and TRBJ2-3, with unresolved D. The CDR3 contains 14 residues. V lost 5 bases to trimming and J lost 1 base, with 10 bases between them.

The chain combines TRBV10-3 with TRBJ2-2, with 11 positions matching TRBD2. V was clipped by 2 bases and J by 0 bases; unmatched bases: 5. CDR3 size: 18 residues. In germline, CDR1 is ENHRY, CDR2 SYGVKD. CDR3 region: CAISELPSGRTNTGELFF. The DNA of the CDR3 is TGTGCCATCAGTGAGCTTCCTAGCGGGAGGACGAACACCGGGGAGCTGTTTTTT.

V gene TRBV7-6 combines with J gene TRBJ2-1; a weak D match, TRBD1 (6 bases). Germline V gene lookup returns CDR1 SGHVS and CDR2 FNYEAQ. Trimming pared 2 bases from V and 3 bases from J, leaving 14 bases between. This CDR3 has 16 residues. The CDR3 DNA reads as TGTGCCAGCAGCTTAATTATCATAGGGGGCTACAATGAGCAGTTCTTC. Protein: CASSLIIIGGYNEQFF.

This chain connects TRBV2 to TRBJ2-7, with D maybe TRBD1 (6 bases). Between the trimmed V and J ends, which lost 2 bases and 5 bases, there was a span of 7 bases. The CDR3 is 12 residues long. CDR1 SNHLY and CDR2 FYNNEI come from the germline V gene. The CDR3 region is CASSENRDEQYF. CDR3 in DNA: TGTGCCAGCAGTGAAAACAGGGACGAGCAGTACTTC.

This chain joins TRBV6-2 or TRBV6-3 and TRBJ1-1; 7 nucleotides agree with TRBD1. The CDR3 is 13 residues long. V shed 7 bases, J shed 6 bases, and the junction held 8 bases outside the gene matches. Per the germline V gene, CDR1 is MNHEY and CDR2 is SVGEGT. The CDR3 spells CASNPQGVAEAFF. The CDR3 DNA reads TGTGCCAGCAACCCCCAGGGGGTCGCTGAAGCTTTCTTT.

V is TRBV12-3 or TRBV12-4 and J is TRBJ2-3, with TRBD2 matching 7 bases. V shed 4 bases, J shed 0 bases, and the junction held 7 bases outside the gene matches. This CDR3 is built from 16 residues. CDR3 residues: CASSSHGGSSTDTQYF. The CDR3 DNA sequence: TGTGCCAGCAGTTCCCACGGGGGGTCTAGCACAGATACGCAGTATTTT.

Only a few counts were recorded for this clonotype. CDR3 residues: CASSSGTSGRGETQYF. Written as DNA, the CDR3 is TGCGCCAGCAGCTCAGGGACTAGCGGGAGAGGGGAGACCCAGTACTTC. J is TRBJ2-5 and V is TRBV5-1; 14 bases line up with TRBD2. Per the germline V gene, CDR1 is SGHRS and CDR2 is YFSETQ. This CDR3 has 16 amino acids. The junction had 6 bases not matched to a gene; V was cut back by 3 bases and J by 5 bases.

This chain uses TRBV12-3 or TRBV12-4 with TRBJ2-1, with 10 positions matching TRBD2. This CDR3 spans 15 amino acids. Trimming removed 9 bases from V and 4 bases from J; junction bases left unmatched: 9. The CDR3 reads CASTTASGGYNEQFF. The DNA for the CDR3 is TGTGCCAGTACAACGGCTAGCGGGGGTTACAATGAGCAGTTCTTC.